One sample yielded the 24 T cell receptor beta chains listed below, sequenced in a study of T cells after yellow fever vaccination. Each CDR3 protein is one row after TCRdb ran MiXCR on the 5' RACE reads. Among some 150,000 distinct CDR3 sequences listed, more than 6.5% were seen once. Sequencing used CD4+ T cells sorted from PBMCs, obtained 10 days after the yellow fever booster vaccination. The source of these receptors is a man aged 30-40 years who received the YFV17D yellow fever vaccine.

In this sample, this clonotype turned up many times. V is TRBV20-1 and J is TRBJ1-5; weak D call: TRBD1 (5 bases). The CDR3 runs to 14 residues. V lost 5 bases and J lost 0, with 11 bases in between. Germline CDR1 DFQATT, CDR2 SNEGSKA (reference sequence). The CDR3 nucleotides are TGCAGTGCTCTCCTCAGGGTTAGCAATCAGCCCCAGCATTTT. Translating gives CSALLRVSNQPQHF.

This clonotype was detected a few times. This chain uses TRBV6-5 with TRBJ2-7, with D possibly matching TRBD2 (6 bases). The V and J ends lost 3 bases and 5 bases respectively, with 26 bases between them. There are 18 residues in the CDR3. Per the germline V gene, CDR1 is MNHEY and CDR2 is SVGAGI. The CDR3 DNA reads as TGTGCCAGCAGTTATTACCCCCGGGGAGATAGGAGGGTTAACGAGCAGTACTTC. Its protein is CASSYYPRGDRRVNEQYF.

This clonotype showed up many times. V and J are TRBV30 and TRBJ2-1, with TRBD2 matching over 13 bases. The CDR3 length is 17 residues. Germline CDR1 and CDR2: GTSNPN and SVGIG (reference sequence). With V trimmed by 4 bases and J by 5 bases, 11 bases remained unmatched. This CDR3 reads CAWIIRTSGRSHNEQFF. The CDR3 bases are TGTGCCTGGATAATCCGGACTAGCGGGAGATCCCACAATGAGCAGTTCTTC. Complete variable domain (other parts from reference TRBV30 and TRBJ2-1): SQTIHQWPATLVQPVGSPLSLECTVEGTSNPNLYWYRQAAGRGLQLLFYSVGIGQISSEVPQNLSASRPQDRQFILSSKKLLLSDSGFYLCAWIIRTSGRSHNEQFFGPGTRLTVL.

In this sample, this clonotype turned up many times. J is TRBJ2-5 and V is TRBV20-1; D ambiguous. Trimming cost V 5 bases and J 2 bases, with 9 bases left between them. Germline CDR1 reads DFQATT; CDR2 reads SNEGSKA (reference sequence). The length of the CDR3 is 12 residues. The DNA for the CDR3 is TGCAGTGCTTGGCCCTCACAAGAGACCCAGTACTTC. Residues: CSAWPSQETQYF.

This clonotype was counted ten times or more. The V and J genes are TRBV5-1 and TRBJ2-3, with 14 bases matching TRBD2. Germline V gives CDR1 SGHRS, CDR2 YFSETQ. This CDR3 spans 16 amino acids. V lost 4 bases, J lost 1 base, and 2 bases stayed unmatched. The CDR3 DNA reads as TGCGCCAGCAGCGGGACTAGCGGGAGAGGCACAGATACGCAGTATTTT. This sequence encodes CASSGTSGRGTDTQYF.

This clonotype occurred many times. The rearrangement links TRBV29-1 to TRBJ2-2; 7 nucleotides agree with TRBD2. This CDR3 spans 15 amino acids. CDR1 is SQVTM and CDR2 is ANQGSEA in the germline V gene. The CDR3 DNA reads TGCAGTATAAGGAGAGGCGGGAGTGGAACCGGGGAGCTGTTTTTT. This encodes CSIRRGGSGTGELFF.

This clonotype was seen only a few times. V is TRBV7-2 and J is TRBJ1-5; D call uncertain. Trimming cost V 2 bases and J 4 bases, with 6 bases left between them. Germline V CDR1 and CDR2: SGHTA, FQGNSA. CDR3 size: 13 residues. CDR3 DNA: TGTGCCAGCAGCTTAATGCAGAATCAGCCCCAGCATTTT. This gives the protein CASSLMQNQPQHF.

This clonotype occurred many times. The chain uses TRBV7-2 and TRBJ2-5; D might be TRBD1 or TRBD2, each matching 5 bases. The CDR3 length is 15 residues. The V end lost 5 bases, the J end lost 0 bases, and 13 bases lay between the germline ends. Germline V gene data show CDR1 as SGHTA and CDR2 as FQGNSA. Here the CDR3 DNA reads TGTGCCAGCAGCATCCAAACGGGACACCAAGAGACCCAGTACTTC. This gives the protein CASSIQTGHQETQYF. The variable domain in full, with the rest retrieved from reference TRBV7-2 and TRBJ2-5, is GAGVSQSPSNKVTEKGKDVELRCDPISGHTALYWYRQSLGQGLEFLIYFQGNSAPDKSGLPSDRFSAERTGGSVSTLTIQRTQQEDSAVYLCASSIQTGHQETQYFGPGTRLLVL.

On this clonotype: Just one base apart from a much larger clone, this may be a read error. The CDR3 carries no conserved terminal phenylalanine or tryptophan, so it likely arises from a read error. The V and J genes are TRBV9 and TRBJ2-1; no clear D gene. Germline CDR1 is SGDLS and CDR2 is YYNGEE. V was pared by 0 bases and J by 8 bases, with 15 bases between. The CDR3 has 15 amino acids. The CDR3 region is CASSVAWPGWDEQFL. DNA of the CDR3: TGTGCCAGCAGCGTAGCCTGGCCCGGGTGGGATGAGCAGTTCCTC.

The sample holds many counts of this clonotype. The chain is built from TRBV7-2 and TRBJ2-1, with 9 nucleotides matching TRBD2. The length of the CDR3 is 15 residues. The V gene's germline CDR1 is SGHTA and CDR2 FQGNSA. The junction had 7 bases not matched to a gene; V was cut back by 5 bases and J by 5 bases. The CDR3 bases are TGTGCCAGCAGCGCAAGCGGGAGGAGGCACAATGAGCAGTTCTTC. It yields the protein CASSASGRRHNEQFF.

This clonotype was counted ten times or more. The V gene is TRBV12-3 or TRBV12-4, the J gene TRBJ1-1, with D possibly being TRBD1 (5 bases). V lost 5 bases, J lost 5 bases, and 18 bases lay in between. The CDR3 has 15 amino acids. The CDR3 sequence: CASSPGGRGGTEAFF. The CDR3 DNA is TGTGCCAGCAGTCCGGGGGGACGCGGGGGGACTGAAGCTTTCTTT.

This clonotype has ten or more counts. The V call is TRBV28, the J call TRBJ2-1, with TRBD2 matching 14 bases. CDR1 and CDR2 (germline): MDHEN, SYDVKM. With 5 bases clipped from V and 0 bases from J, the junction kept 9 bases outside the gene matches. CDR3 length equals 19 residues. CDR3 in amino acids: CASSPGLAGELSSYNEQFF. The CDR3 DNA sequence: TGTGCCAGCAGTCCGGGACTAGCGGGAGAACTGAGCTCCTACAATGAGCAGTTCTTC.

This clonotype was counted many times. This sequence joins TRBV12-3 or TRBV12-4 and TRBJ2-3, with 8 bases matching TRBD2. The CDR3 is 17 amino acids. The V and J ends lost 4 bases and 0 bases, in that order; junction bases with no gene match: 9. As DNA, the CDR3 is TGTGCCAGCAGTTCTCATGTCGGGGGGGGTAGCACAGATACGCAGTATTTT. Protein product: CASSSHVGGGSTDTQYF.

V gene TRBV3-1 combines with J gene TRBJ2-6, with unresolved D. CDR3 length: 13 amino acids. Germline V lookup: CDR1 LGHDT, CDR2 YNNKEL (reference sequence). V was pared by 6 bases and J by 5 bases, with 8 bases between. In nucleotides, the CDR3 is TGTGCCAGCAGGCGAAGCCGGGCCAACGTCCTGACTTTC. Translated: CASRRSRANVLTF.

There are many counts of this clonotype. The chain is built from TRBV25-1 and TRBJ2-2; D gene unclear. The ends were cut back, 5 bases at V and 0 bases at J, with 4 bases in the middle. CDR1 and CDR2 from the germline V gene are MGHDK and SYGVNS. CDR3 length: 13 residues. CDR3 bases: TGTGCCAGCAGTCATCCGAACACCGGGGAGCTGTTTTTT. This codes for CASSHPNTGELFF.

This clonotype appeared many times. CDR3 nucleotides: TGTGCCAGCAGAGCCTCTTGGGGCGAGCAGTACTTC. As protein: CASRASWGEQYF. This chain uses TRBV3-1 with TRBJ2-7; D unresolved. V lost 6 bases and J lost 6, with 12 bases in between. Germline V gene sequence: CDR1 LGHDT, CDR2 YNNKEL (reference sequence). This CDR3 contains 12 residues.

The table lists this clonotype with many counts. The genes are TRBV5-1 and TRBJ2-3, with 8 bases that match TRBD1. The CDR3 has 14 amino acids. V lost 4 bases, J lost 5 bases, and 6 bases stayed unmatched. Germline V gene sequence: CDR1 SGHRS, CDR2 YFSETQ. CDR3 residues: CASSDQGAQDTQYF. The CDR3 nucleotides read TGCGCCAGCAGCGATCAGGGGGCACAAGATACGCAGTATTTT.

This chain links TRBV29-1 with TRBJ2-1; 9 positions match TRBD1. The CDR3 length is 13 residues. The germline V gene has CDR1 SQVTM and CDR2 ANQGSEA. Germline trimming cut 4 bases from V and 6 bases from J; bases unmatched to any gene: 4. CDR3 DNA: TGCAGCGTTGGGGACAGGGTTGGCAATGAGCAGTTCTTC. Amino acids: CSVGDRVGNEQFF.

Concerning this clonotype: This may stem from a read error, because a much larger clone lies one nucleotide away. V and J are TRBV18 and TRBJ1-4; possible D gene TRBD1, 5 bases. Germline V gene lookup returns CDR1 KGHSH and CDR2 LQKENI. This CDR3 is built from 14 residues. The germline V and J ends were trimmed by 2 bases and 7 bases, with 11 bases remaining between them. The CDR3 spells CASSPIQGPEKLFF. The DNA of the CDR3 is TGTGCCAGCTCACCAATCCAGGGACCTGAAAAACTGTTTTTT.

The genes are TRBV20-1 and TRBJ2-7; TRBD2 matches at 9 bases. V lost 6 bases to trimming and J lost 6 bases; unmatched junction nucleotides: 12. CDR3 length equals 14 residues. Germline values: CDR1 DFQATT, CDR2 SNEGSKA (reference sequence). The DNA of the CDR3 is TGCAGTGCGAAATATAGCGGGAGATTTTTCGAGCAGTACTTC. It translates to CSAKYSGRFFEQYF.

Many counts were recorded for this clonotype. V usage is TRBV27 and J usage is TRBJ2-1; D uncertain. V was pared by 6 bases and J by 5 bases, with 8 bases between. In germline, CDR1 is MNHEY, CDR2 SMNVEV (reference sequence). The CDR3 length is 12 residues. The CDR3 DNA follows: TGTGCCAGCAGAAGGTTCGACAATGAGCAGTTCTTC. Its translation: CASRRFDNEQFF.

This clonotype was seen many times. Mismatch with germline at one junction end may stem from a read error. V is TRBV20-1 and J is TRBJ1-5; D unclear. This CDR3 region has 14 residues. Germline lookup yields CDR1 DFQATT and CDR2 SNEGSKA (reference sequence). The CDR3 nucleotides read TGCAGTGCTCGAGACGAAGGGAAATATCAGCCCCAGCATTTT. This encodes CSARDEGKYQPQHF.

Points on this clonotype: This may stem from a read error, because a much larger clone lies one nucleotide away. The chain has TRBV28 and TRBJ2-5; TRBD2 matches at 7 bases. Germline V gene lookup returns CDR1 MDHEN and CDR2 SYDVKM. With V trimmed by 10 bases and J by 3 bases, 5 bases remained unmatched. The CDR3 consists of 12 residues. For the CDR3, the DNA is TGTGCCAACAGCGGGACTAAAGAGACCCAGTACTTC. It encodes CANSGTKETQYF.

This clonotype was detected ten times or more. The chain recombines TRBV7-2 with TRBJ2-1; 11 positions agree with TRBD2. There are 16 residues in the CDR3. The V gene end was trimmed by 3 bases and the J gene end by 3 bases; junction bases not matched to a gene: 4. Germline loops: CDR1 SGHTA, CDR2 FQGNSA. The CDR3, as DNA: TGTGCCAGCAGCTTGGCTAGCGGGGGGCTCTACAATGAGCAGTTCTTC. It yields the protein CASSLASGGLYNEQFF.